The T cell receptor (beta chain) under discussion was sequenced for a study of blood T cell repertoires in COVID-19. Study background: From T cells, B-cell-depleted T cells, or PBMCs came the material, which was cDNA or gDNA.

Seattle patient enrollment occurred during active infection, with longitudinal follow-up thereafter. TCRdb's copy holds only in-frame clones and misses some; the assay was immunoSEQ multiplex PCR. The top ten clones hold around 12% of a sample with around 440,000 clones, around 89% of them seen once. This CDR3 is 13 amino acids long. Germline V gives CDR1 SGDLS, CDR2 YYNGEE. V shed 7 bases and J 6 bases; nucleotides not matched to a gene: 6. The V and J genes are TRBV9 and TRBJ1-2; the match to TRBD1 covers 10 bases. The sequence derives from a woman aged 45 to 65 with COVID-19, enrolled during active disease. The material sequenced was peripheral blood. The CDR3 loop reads CASSTGGLNGYTF. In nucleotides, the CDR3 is TGTGCCAGCTCGACAGGGGGCCTGAATGGCTACACCTTC.